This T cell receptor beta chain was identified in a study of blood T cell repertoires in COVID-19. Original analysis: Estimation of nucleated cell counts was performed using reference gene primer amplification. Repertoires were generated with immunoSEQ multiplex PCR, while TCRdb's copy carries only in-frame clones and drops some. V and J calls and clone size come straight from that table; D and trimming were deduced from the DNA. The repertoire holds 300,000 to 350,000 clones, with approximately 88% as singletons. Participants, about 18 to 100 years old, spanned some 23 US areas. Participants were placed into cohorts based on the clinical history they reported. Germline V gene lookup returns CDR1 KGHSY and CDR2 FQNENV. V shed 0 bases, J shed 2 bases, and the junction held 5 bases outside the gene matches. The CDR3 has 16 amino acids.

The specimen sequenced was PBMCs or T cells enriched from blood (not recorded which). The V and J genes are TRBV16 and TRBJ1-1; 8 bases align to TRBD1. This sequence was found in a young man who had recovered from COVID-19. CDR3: CASSQSLDRVNTEAFF. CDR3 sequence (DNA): TGTGCCAGCAGCCAATCCCTGGACAGGGTCAACACTGAAGCTTTCTTT.